This T cell receptor (beta chain) was sequenced in a study of blood T cell repertoires in COVID-19. Whole-study context: Acute and convalescent COVID-19 specimens originated in the United States, Italy and Spain. The cDNA or gDNA used as material had been derived from T cells, B-cell-depleted T cells, or PBMCs.

In the source study's methods: Reference gene primer amplification gave estimated nucleated cell counts. Assay used: immunoSEQ multiplex PCR; TCRdb lists only in-frame clones, some missing. V and J calls and clone size are copied from that table; D and trimming were computed from the DNA. The sample shows fewer than 150,000 clones, 85% of them seen only once. The origin of this receptor is a man in his forties or fifties with acute or convalescent COVID-19. The sequencing input was peripheral blood.

The CDR3, as DNA: TGTGCCAGTAATTTACTAGGGGAGGAAAATGAGCAGTTCTTC. The encoded protein is CASNLLGEENEQFF. The J gene is TRBJ2-1, the V gene TRBV19, with D perhaps TRBD2 (6 bases). From germline, CDR1 is LNHDA and CDR2 SQIVND (reference sequence). The length of the CDR3 is 14 residues. V was trimmed by 7 bases and J by 7 bases, leaving 17 bases between them. The full variable domain, its missing parts supplied by reference TRBV19 and TRBJ2-1, is DGGITQSPKYLFRKEGQNVTLSCEQNLNHDAMYWYRQDPGQGLRLIYYSQIVNDFQKGDIAEGYSVSREKKESFPLTVTSAQKNPTAFYLCASNLLGEENEQFFGPGTRLTVL.